This TCR beta chain was observed in a study of T cell repertoires in cytomegalovirus infection. Study at large: As its CMV epitopes, the study selected recently identified HLA-C-restricted and well-studied HLA-B-restricted targets.

The germline CDR1 and CDR2 sequences are MNHEY and SMNVEV (reference sequence). The CDR3 contains 18 residues. V shed 5 bases and J shed 2 bases, with 22 bases lying between them. Whole-study results and caveats: Across the ex vivo response, the dominant clonotypes were HLA-C-restricted CMV-specific TCR beta clonotypes.

As concerns this clonotype: Antigen unknown.

TCRdb passed the reads through MiXCR, listing each CDR3 protein once. The sample yields approximately 110,000 distinct CDR3 sequences, over 25% seen once. The chain uses TRBV27 and TRBJ1-5, with a weak D call TRBD1 (6 bases). The clonotype originates from a human donor in good health (CMV status not recorded). Some clones in this sample may be carry-over from other donors' samples. This sample comprised CD8+ T cells from cultured PBMCs, obtained from culture after CMV antigen stimulation. The chain's CDR3 is CASSPWIGPQGGNQPQHF. The CDR3 nucleotides read TGTGCCAGCAGTCCCTGGATAGGTCCACAGGGCGGCAATCAGCCCCAGCATTTT.